This is a list of T cell receptor beta chains from one sample in a study of cytomegalovirus exposure and HLA in healthy donors. Sequencing was performed with immunoSEQ multiplex PCR; in TCRdb, only in-frame clones are kept and a portion is missing. The sample lists under 200,000 clones; over 60% were seen once. The specimen sequenced was PBMCs. Every receptor here comes from a young woman in good health and CMV-seronegative. The CDR3 runs from the conserved cysteine through the conserved F or W. A D gene is named only where the DNA matches it firmly. Not all rows give a size; the values are once, few, many and, for expanded clones, a class.

J: TRBJ2-3; size: .; V: TRBV30; D: .; CDR3: CAWSVRQFTDTQYF; DNA: TGTGCCTGGAGTGTGAGGCAGTTCACAGATACGCAGTATTTT
J: TRBJ2-3; size: .; V: TRBV14; D: TRBD1; CDR3: CASRTGTERTDTQYF; DNA: TGTGCCAGCAGAACCGGGACAGAGAGAACAGATACGCAGTATTTT
J: TRBJ2-2; size: .; V: TRBV7-2; D: TRBD1; CDR3: CASSPNRGQGELFF; DNA: TGTGCCAGCAGCCCGAACAGGGGACAGGGAGAGCTGTTTTTT
J: TRBJ2-7; size: .; V: TRBV7-6; D: .; CDR3: CASSLEDNPSYEQYF; DNA: TGTGCCAGCAGCCTAGAAGACAACCCCTCCTACGAGCAGTACTTC
J: TRBJ2-7; size: .; V: TRBV14; D: TRBD1; CDR3: CASSQNPGQPPYEQYF; DNA: TGTGCCAGCAGCCAAAACCCGGGACAGCCTCCCTACGAGCAGTACTTC
J: TRBJ1-6; size: few; V: TRBV28; D: TRBD1; CDR3: CASTSYGQGDNSPLHF; DNA: TGTGCCAGCACTTCCTACGGACAGGGGGATAATTCACCCCTCCACTTT
J: TRBJ1-1; size: .; V: TRBV7-3; D: TRBD1; CDR3: CASSTPGQDNTEAFF; DNA: TGTGCCAGCAGCACCCCGGGACAGGACAACACTGAAGCTTTCTTT
J: TRBJ1-1; size: once; V: TRBV19; D: .; CDR3: CASSQPGLNTEAFF; DNA: TGTGCCAGTAGCCAGCCAGGCTTGAACACTGAAGCTTTCTTT
J: TRBJ1-4; size: .; V: TRBV5-1; D: .; CDR3: CASSPGLSEKLFF; DNA: TGCGCCAGCAGCCCGGGTTTGTCGGAAAAACTGTTTTTT
J: TRBJ1-2; size: .; V: TRBV30; D: TRBD1; CDR3: CAWSSSAGTVILNDGYTF; DNA: TGTGCCTGGAGTTCCTCAGCCGGGACAGTAATATTGAACGATGGCTACACCTTC
J: TRBJ2-3; size: .; V: TRBV30; D: .; CDR3: CAWSVLGGGTDTQYF; DNA: TGTGCCTGGAGTGTACTTGGCGGGGGCACAGATACGCAGTATTTT
J: TRBJ2-1; size: .; V: TRBV9; D: .; CDR3: CASSVAPTGSLNEQFF; DNA: TGTGCCAGCAGCGTAGCTCCTACAGGGAGCCTCAATGAGCAGTTCTTC
J: TRBJ1-4; size: .; V: TRBV18; D: TRBD1; CDR3: CASSPDRNEKLFF; DNA: TGTGCCAGCTCACCGGACAGGAATGAAAAACTGTTTTTT
J: TRBJ1-3; size: .; V: TRBV28; D: TRBD1; CDR3: CASSLGQVSGNTIYF; DNA: TGTGCCAGCAGTTTAGGACAGGTGTCTGGAAACACCATATATTTT
J: TRBJ2-2; size: .; V: TRBV7-7; D: TRBD1; CDR3: CASSPRQGDTGELFF; DNA: TGTGCTAGCAGCCCCCGACAGGGTGATACCGGGGAGCTGTTTTTT
J: TRBJ1-1; size: .; V: TRBV5-1; D: .; CDR3: CASSLSMGGSMHTEAFF; DNA: TGCGCCAGCAGCTTGTCTATGGGGGGAAGTATGCACACTGAAGCTTTCTTT
J: TRBJ2-5; size: once; V: TRBV30; D: TRBD1; CDR3: CAWSARTGRKETQYF; DNA: TGTGCCTGGAGTGCTCGGACAGGGAGAAAGGAGACCCAGTACTTC
J: TRBJ1-2; size: few; V: TRBV14; D: TRBD1; CDR3: CASSQGTGTYGYTF; DNA: TGTGCCAGCAGCCAAGGGACAGGGACTTATGGCTACACCTTC